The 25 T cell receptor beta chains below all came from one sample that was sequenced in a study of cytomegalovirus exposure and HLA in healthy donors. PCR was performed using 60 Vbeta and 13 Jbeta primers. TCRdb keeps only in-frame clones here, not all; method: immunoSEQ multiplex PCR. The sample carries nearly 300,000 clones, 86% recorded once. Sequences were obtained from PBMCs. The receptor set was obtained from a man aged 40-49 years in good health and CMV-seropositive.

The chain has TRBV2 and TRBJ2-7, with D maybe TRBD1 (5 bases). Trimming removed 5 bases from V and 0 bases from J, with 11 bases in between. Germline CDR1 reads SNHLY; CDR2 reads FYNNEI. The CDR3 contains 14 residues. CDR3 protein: CASSPQDVSYEQYF. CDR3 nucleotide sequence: TGTGCCAGCAGTCCACAGGACGTCTCCTACGAGCAGTACTTC.

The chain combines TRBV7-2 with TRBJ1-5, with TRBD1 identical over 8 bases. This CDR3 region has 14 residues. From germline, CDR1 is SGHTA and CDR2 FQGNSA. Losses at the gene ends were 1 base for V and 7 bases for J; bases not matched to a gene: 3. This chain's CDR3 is CASSLGSGGQPQHF. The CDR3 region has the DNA TGTGCCAGCAGCTTAGGCTCAGGGGGCCAGCCCCAGCATTTT. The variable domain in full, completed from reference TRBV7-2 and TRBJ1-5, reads GAGVSQSPSNKVTEKGKDVELRCDPISGHTALYWYRQSLGQGLEFLIYFQGNSAPDKSGLPSDRFSAERTGGSVSTLTIQRTQQEDSAVYLCASSLGSGGQPQHFGDGTRLSIL.

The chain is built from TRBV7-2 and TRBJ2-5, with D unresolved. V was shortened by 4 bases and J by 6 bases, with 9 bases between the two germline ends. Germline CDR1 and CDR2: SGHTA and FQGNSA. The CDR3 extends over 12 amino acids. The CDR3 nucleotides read TGTGCCAGCAGCTCCTGGGCGAAGACCCAGTACTTC. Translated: CASSSWAKTQYF.

CDR3 DNA: TGTGCCAGCAGTTTTCGGGACAGGCGGATCAATGAGCAGTTCTTC. It codes for CASSFRDRRINEQFF. The rearrangement joins TRBV28 to TRBJ2-1, with TRBD1 matching 8 bases. V lost 3 bases, J lost 6 bases, and 7 bases stayed unmatched. CDR1 MDHEN and CDR2 SYDVKM come from the germline V gene. The CDR3 totals 15 residues.

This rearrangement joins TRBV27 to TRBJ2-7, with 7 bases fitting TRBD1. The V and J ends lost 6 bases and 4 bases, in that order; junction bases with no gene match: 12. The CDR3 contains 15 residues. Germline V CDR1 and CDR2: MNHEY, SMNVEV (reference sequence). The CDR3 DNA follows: TGTGCCAGCAGACACCTCACAGGGGCCCCTTACGAGCAGTACTTC. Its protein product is CASRHLTGAPYEQYF.

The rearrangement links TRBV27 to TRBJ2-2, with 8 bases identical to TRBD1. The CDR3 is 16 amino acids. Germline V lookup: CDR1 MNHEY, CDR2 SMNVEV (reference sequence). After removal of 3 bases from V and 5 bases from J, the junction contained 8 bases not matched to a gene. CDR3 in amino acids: CASSLAGQGWTGELFF. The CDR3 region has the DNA TGTGCCAGCAGTTTGGCCGGACAGGGATGGACCGGGGAGCTGTTTTTT.

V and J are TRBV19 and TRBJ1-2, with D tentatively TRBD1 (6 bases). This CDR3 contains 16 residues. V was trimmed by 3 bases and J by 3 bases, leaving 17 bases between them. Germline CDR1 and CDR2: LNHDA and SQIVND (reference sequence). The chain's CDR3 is CASSISGTLGDYGYTF. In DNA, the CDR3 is TGTGCCAGTAGTATCTCCGGGACATTAGGCGACTATGGCTACACCTTC. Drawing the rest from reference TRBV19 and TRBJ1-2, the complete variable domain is DGGITQSPKYLFRKEGQNVTLSCEQNLNHDAMYWYRQDPGQGLRLIYYSQIVNDFQKGDIAEGYSVSREKKESFPLTVTSAQKNPTAFYLCASSISGTLGDYGYTFGSGTRLTVV.

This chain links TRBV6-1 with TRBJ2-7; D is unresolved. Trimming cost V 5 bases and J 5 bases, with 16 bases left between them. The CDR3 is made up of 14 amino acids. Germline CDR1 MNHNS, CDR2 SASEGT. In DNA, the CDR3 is TGTGCCAGCAGTCAGATCAGGTTCCCTCACGAGCAGTACTTC. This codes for CASSQIRFPHEQYF.

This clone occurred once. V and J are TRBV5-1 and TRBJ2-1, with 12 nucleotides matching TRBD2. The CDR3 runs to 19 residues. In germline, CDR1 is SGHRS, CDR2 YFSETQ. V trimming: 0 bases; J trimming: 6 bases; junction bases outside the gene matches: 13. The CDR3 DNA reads TGCGCCAGCAGCTTGGGGGGACTAGCGGGTCTGTGGGGTCGCAATGAGCAGTTCTTC. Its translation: CASSLGGLAGLWGRNEQFF.

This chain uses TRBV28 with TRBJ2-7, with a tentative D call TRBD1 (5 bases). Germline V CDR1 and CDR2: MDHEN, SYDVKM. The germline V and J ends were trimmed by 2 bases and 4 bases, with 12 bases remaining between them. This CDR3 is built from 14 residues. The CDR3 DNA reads TGTGCCAGCAGTTTAGCACGCAGGGCGTACGAGCAGTACTTC. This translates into CASSLARRAYEQYF.

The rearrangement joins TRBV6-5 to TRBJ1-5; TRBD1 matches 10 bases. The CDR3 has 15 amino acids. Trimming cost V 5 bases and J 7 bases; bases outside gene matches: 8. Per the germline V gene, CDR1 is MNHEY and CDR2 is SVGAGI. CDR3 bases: TGTGCCAGCAGTGGAGGACAGGGGGGGAAACAGCCCCAGCATTTT. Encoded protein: CASSGGQGGKQPQHF.

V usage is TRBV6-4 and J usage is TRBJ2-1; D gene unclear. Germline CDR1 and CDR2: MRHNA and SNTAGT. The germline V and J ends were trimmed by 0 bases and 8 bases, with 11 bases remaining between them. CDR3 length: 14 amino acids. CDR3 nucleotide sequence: TGTGCCAGCAGTGACTCGTTCAGCAGCGATGAGCAGTTCTTC. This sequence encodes CASSDSFSSDEQFF.

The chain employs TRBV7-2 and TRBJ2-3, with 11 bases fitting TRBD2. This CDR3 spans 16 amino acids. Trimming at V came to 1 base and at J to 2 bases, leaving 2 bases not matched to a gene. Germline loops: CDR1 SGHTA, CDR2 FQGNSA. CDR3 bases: TGTGCCAGCAGCTTAGGACTAGCGGGGTTCACAGATACGCAGTATTTT. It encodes CASSLGLAGFTDTQYF.

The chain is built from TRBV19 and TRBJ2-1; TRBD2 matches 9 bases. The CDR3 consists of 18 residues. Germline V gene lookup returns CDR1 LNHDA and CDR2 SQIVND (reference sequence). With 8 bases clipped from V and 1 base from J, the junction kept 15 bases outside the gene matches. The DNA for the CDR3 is TGTGCCAGTGGACGGGGAATTAGCGGGAGAGTTTCCTACAATGAGCAGTTCTTC. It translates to CASGRGISGRVSYNEQFF.

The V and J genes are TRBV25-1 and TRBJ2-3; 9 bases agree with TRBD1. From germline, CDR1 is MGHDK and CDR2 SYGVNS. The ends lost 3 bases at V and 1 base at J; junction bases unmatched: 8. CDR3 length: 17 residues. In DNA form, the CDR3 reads TGTGCCAGCAGTGACCGCACGCGGACAGGGGGCACAGATACGCAGTATTTT. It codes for CASSDRTRTGGTDTQYF.

This chain's CDR3 is CASRLLGLAGDTQYF. CDR3 nucleotide sequence: TGTGCCAGCAGACTCCTGGGACTAGCGGGCGATACGCAGTATTTT. The V call is TRBV5-6, the J call TRBJ2-3; 12 positions agree with TRBD2. This CDR3 contains 15 residues. Germline lookup yields CDR1 SGHDT and CDR2 YYEEEE. The J segment lost 6 bases and the V segment lost 5 bases, leaving 7 bases of the junction unmatched.

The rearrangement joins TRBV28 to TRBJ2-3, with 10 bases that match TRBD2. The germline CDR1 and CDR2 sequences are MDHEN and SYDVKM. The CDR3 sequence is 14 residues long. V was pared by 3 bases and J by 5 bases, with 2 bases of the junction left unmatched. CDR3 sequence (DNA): TGTGCCAGCAGTTTCGGACTAGCGGAAGATACGCAGTATTTT. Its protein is CASSFGLAEDTQYF.

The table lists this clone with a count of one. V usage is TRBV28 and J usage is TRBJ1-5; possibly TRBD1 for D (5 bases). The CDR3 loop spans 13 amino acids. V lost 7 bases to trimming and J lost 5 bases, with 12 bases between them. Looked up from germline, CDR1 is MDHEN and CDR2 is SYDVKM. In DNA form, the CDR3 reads TGTGCCAGCATCCGGGGGAGTTATCAGCCCCAGCATTTT. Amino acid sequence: CASIRGSYQPQHF.

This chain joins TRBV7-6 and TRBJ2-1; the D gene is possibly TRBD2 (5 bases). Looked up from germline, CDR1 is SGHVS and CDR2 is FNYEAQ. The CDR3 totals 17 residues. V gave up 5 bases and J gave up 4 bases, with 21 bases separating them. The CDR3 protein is CASSIPRFQRLYNEQFF. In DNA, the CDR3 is TGTGCCAGCAGCATCCCCAGGTTCCAGCGGTTATACAATGAGCAGTTCTTC.

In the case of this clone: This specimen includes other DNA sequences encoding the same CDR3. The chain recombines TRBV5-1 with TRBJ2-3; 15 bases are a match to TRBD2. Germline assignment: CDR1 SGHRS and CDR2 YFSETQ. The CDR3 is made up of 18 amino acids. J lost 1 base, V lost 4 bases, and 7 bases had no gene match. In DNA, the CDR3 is TGCGCCAGCAGCCTCGGACTAGCGGGAGGGCCTGGCACAGATACGCAGTATTTT. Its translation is CASSLGLAGGPGTDTQYF.

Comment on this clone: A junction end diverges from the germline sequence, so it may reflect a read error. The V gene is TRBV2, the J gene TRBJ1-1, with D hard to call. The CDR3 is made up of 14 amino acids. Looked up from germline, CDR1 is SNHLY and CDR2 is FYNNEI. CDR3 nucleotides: TGTGCCAGCGGTGATCTACAGATTAACACTGAAGCTTTCTTT. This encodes CASGDLQINTEAFF.

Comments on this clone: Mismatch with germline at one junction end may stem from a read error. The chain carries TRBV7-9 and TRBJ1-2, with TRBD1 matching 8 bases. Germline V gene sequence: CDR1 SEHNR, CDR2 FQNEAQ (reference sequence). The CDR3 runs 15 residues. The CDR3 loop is CASGLGTGTNYGYTF. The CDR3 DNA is TGTGCCAGCGGCTTAGGGACAGGAACTAACTATGGCTACACCTTC.

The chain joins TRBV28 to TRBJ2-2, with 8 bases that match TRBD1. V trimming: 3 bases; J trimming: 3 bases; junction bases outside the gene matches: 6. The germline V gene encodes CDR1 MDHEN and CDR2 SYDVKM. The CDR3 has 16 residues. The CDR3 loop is CASSFWTGTDTGELFF. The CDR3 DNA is TGTGCCAGCAGTTTTTGGACAGGGACCGACACCGGGGAGCTGTTTTTT.

Here the CDR3 reads CASSGTSGSPYEQYF. The CDR3 nucleotides are TGTGCCAGCTCAGGGACTAGCGGGAGTCCCTACGAGCAGTACTTC. The chain is built from TRBV18 and TRBJ2-7; TRBD2 matches at 14 bases. CDR1 and CDR2 from the germline V gene are KGHSH and LQKENI. V was pared by 5 bases and J by 2 bases, with 2 bases of the junction left unmatched. The length of the CDR3 is 15 residues.

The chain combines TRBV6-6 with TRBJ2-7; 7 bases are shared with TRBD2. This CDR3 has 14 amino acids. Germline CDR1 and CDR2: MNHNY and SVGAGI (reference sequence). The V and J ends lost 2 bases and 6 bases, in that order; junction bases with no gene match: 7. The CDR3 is CASSYGGTTPEQYF. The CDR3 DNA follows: TGTGCCAGCAGTTACGGGGGGACTACTCCCGAGCAGTACTTC.